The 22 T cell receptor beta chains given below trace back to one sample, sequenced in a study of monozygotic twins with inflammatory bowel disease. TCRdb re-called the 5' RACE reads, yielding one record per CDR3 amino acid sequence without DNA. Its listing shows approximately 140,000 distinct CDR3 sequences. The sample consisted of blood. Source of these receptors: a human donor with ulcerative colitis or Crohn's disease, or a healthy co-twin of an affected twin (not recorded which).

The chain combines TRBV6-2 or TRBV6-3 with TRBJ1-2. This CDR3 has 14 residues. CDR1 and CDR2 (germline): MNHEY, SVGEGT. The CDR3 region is CASSYTAGIYGYTF.

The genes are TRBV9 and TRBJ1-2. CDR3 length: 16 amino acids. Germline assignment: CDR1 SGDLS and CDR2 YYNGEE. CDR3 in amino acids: CASSDEGRQSNYGYTF.

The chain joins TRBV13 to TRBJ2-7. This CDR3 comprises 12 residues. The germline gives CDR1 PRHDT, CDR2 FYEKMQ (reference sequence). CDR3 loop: CASSWTVDEQYF.

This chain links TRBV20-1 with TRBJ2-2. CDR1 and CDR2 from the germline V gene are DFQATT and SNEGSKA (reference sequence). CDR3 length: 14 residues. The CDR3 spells CSARDSSKTGELFF.

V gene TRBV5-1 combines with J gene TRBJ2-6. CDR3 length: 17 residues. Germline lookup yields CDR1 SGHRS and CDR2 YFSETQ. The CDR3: CASSFFGQRSGANVLTF.

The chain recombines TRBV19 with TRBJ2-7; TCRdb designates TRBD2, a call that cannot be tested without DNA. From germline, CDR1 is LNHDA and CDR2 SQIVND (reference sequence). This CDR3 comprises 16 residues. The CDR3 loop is CATRSQRGLYSYEQYF.

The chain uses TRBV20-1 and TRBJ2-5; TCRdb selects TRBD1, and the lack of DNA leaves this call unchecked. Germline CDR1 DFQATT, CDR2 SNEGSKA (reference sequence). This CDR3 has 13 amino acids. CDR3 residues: CSAPGRGAETQYF.

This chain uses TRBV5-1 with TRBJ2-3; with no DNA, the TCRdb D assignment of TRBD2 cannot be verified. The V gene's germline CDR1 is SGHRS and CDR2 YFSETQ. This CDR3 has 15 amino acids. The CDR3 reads CASSPGTSGGDTQYF.

The CDR3 spells CSAEQGADSPLHF. The chain has TRBV20-1 and TRBJ1-6; lacking DNA, the TRBD1 call made by TCRdb goes unchecked. CDR3 size: 13 residues. CDR1 is DFQATT, CDR2 SNEGSKA, per germline (reference sequence).

The CDR3 protein is CSARRGRDQPQHF. The chain has TRBV20-1 and TRBJ1-5. The CDR3 contains 13 residues. The germline V gene has CDR1 DFQATT and CDR2 SNEGSKA (reference sequence).

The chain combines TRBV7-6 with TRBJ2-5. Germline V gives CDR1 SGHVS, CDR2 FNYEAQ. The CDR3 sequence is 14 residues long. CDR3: CASSYEQNQETQYF.

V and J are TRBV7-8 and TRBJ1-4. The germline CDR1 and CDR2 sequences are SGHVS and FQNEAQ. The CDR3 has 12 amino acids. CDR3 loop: CASSPPARELFF.

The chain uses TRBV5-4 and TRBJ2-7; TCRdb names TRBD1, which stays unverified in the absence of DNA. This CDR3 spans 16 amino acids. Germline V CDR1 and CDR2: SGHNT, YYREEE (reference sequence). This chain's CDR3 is CASSPGPRQISYEQYF.

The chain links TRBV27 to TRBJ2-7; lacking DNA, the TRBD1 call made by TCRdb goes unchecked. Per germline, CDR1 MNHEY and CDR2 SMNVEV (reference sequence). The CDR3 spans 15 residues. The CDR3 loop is CASSLLARGPSEQYF.

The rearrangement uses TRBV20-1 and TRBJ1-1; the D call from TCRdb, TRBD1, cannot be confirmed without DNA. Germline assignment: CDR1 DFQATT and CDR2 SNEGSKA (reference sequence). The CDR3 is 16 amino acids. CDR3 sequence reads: CSAPTSLWGSRTEAFF.

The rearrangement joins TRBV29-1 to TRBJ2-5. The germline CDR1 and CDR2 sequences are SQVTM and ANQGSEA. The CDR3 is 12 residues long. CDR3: CSVESTQETQYF.

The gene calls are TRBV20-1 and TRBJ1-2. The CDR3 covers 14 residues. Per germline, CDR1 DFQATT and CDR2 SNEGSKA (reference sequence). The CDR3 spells CSARDLGEAYGYTF.

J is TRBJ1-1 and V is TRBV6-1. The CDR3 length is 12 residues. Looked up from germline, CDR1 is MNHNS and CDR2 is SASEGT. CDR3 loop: CASNWEDTEAFF.

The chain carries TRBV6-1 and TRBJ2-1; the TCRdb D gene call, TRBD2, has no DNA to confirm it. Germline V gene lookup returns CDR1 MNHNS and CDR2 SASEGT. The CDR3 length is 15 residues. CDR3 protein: CASRPSLSSYNEQFF.

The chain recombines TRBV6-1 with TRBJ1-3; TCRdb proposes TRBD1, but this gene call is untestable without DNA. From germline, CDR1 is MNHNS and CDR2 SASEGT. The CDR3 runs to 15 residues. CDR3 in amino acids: CASWGSLISGNTIYF.

CDR3: CASRLAESSYNEQFF. This sequence joins TRBV5-1 and TRBJ2-1. Germline loops: CDR1 SGHRS, CDR2 YFSETQ. This CDR3 region has 15 residues.

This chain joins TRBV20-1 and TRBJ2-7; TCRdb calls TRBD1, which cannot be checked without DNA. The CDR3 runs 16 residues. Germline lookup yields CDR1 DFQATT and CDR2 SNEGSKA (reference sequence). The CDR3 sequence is CSANGGGGVFSYEQYF.